This entry describes one T cell receptor beta chain. Its antigen remains unknown. The conserved closing phenylalanine or tryptophan is absent in this CDR3, likely reflecting a read error. It is unclear where the CDR3 begins or ends on the DNA, so no DNA is shown, and the CDR3 is as TCRdb lists it. Genomic DNA served as template for TCR beta VDJ and CDR3 profiling. TCRdb re-called the reads with MiXCR, one entry per CDR3 protein. The sample lists approximately 260,000 distinct CDR3 sequences; approximately 82% were seen once. Germline lookup yields CDR1 SGHDN and CDR2 FVKESK. The CDR3 spans 13 residues, counting both ends. This record comes from a study of CD8+CD57+ T cells in acquired aplastic anemia. Study results and limitations: Researchers report that around 31 CD8+ CDR3 sequences appeared in both patients and controls.

Flow cytometry had shown expanded CD8+CD57+ cells in the patients chosen for sequencing. Patients uniformly had severe acquired aplastic anemia. Sequencing input: sorted CD4+, CD8+, or CD8+CD57+ T cells (not recorded which) from PBMCs. This TCR derives from a human donor with aplastic anemia. The rearrangement uses TRBV14 and TRBJ2-1; the D call TRBD1 from the table was never checked on the DNA. This CDR3 is CASSQGPGGRKTV.